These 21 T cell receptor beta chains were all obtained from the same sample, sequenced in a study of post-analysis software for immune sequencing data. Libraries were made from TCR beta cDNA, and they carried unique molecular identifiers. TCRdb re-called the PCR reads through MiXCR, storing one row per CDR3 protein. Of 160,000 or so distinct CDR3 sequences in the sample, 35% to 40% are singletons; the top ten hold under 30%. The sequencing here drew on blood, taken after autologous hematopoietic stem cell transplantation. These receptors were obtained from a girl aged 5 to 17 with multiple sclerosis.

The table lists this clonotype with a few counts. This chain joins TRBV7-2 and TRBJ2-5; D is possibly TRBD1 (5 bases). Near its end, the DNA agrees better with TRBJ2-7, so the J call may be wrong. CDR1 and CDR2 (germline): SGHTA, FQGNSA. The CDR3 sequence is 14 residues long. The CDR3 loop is CASSPGRETYEQYF. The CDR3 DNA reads TGTGCCAGCAGCCCAGGCAGGGAAACCTACGAGCAGTACTTC.

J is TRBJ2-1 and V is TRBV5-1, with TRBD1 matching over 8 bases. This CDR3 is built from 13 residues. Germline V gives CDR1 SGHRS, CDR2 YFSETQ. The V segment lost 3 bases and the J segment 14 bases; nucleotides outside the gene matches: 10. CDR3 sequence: CASSSAKDRDEFF. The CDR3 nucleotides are TGCGCCAGCAGCTCGGCAAAGGACAGGGACGAGTTCTTC.

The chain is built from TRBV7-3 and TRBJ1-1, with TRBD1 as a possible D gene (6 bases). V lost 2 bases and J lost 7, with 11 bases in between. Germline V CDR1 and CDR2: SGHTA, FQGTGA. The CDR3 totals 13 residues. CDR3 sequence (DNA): TGTGCCAGCAGCTTAGCGGGGACACATGAAGCTTTCTTT. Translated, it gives CASSLAGTHEAFF.

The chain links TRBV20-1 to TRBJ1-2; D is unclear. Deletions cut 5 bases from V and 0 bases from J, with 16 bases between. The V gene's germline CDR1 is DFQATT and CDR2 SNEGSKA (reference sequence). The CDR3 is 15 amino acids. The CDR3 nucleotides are TGCAGTGCTCCCTTAACCCTTAGGACTAACTATGGCTACACCTTC. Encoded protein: CSAPLTLRTNYGYTF.

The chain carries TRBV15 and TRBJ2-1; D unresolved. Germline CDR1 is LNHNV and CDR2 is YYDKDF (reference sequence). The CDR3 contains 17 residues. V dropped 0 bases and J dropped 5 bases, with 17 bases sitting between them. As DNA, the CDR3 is TGTGCCACCAGCAGAGATAAGGTCCCTAGGGAAAACAATGAGCAGTTCTTC. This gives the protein CATSRDKVPRENNEQFF.

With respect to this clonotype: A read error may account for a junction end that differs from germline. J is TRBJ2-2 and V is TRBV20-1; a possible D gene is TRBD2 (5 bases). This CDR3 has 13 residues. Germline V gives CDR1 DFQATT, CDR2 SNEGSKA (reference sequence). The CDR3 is CSARESHTGKLFF. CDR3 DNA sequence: TGCAGTGCTAGGGAGTCTCACACCGGGAAGCTGTTTTTT.

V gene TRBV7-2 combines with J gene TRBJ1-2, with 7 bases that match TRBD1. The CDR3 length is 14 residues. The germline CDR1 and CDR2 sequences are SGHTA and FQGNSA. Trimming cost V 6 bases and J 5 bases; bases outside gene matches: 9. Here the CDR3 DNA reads TGTGCCAGCAGTCCTAGGGGGCGACGGTATGGCTACACCTTC. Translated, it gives CASSPRGRRYGYTF.

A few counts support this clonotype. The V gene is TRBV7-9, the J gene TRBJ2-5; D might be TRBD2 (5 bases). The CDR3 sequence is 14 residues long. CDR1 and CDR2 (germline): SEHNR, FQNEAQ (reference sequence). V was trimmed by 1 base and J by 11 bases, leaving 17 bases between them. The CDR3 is CASSLGSGIWEQYF. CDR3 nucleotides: TGTGCCAGCAGCTTAGGTTCGGGGATATGGGAGCAGTACTTC.

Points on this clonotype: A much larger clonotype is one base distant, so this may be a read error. This chain's CDR3 is CASSRVGGGTQYF. DNA for the CDR3: TGTGCCAGCAGCCGAGTTGGGGGGGGGACCCAGTACTTC. This chain links TRBV3-1 with TRBJ2-7; 7 bases line up with TRBD2. The J call is doubtful: the DNA matches TRBJ2-5 better. The CDR3 length is 13 residues. The germline gives CDR1 LGHDT, CDR2 YNNKEL (reference sequence).

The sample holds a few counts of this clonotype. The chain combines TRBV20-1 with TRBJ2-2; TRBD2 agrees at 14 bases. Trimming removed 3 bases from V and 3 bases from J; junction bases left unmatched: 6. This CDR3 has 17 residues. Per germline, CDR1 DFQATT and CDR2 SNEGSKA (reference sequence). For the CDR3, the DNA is TGCAGTGCTAGGGGACTAGCGGGAGTTACTGACACCGGGGAGCTGTTTTTT. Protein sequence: CSARGLAGVTDTGELFF.

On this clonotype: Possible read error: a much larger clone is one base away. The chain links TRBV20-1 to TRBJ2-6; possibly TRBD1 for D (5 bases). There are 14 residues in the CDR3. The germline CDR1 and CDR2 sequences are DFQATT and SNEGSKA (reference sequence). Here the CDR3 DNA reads TGCAGTGCTCCTCCCCAGCCTGGGGCCGACGTCCTGACTTTC. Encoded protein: CSAPPQPGADVLTF.

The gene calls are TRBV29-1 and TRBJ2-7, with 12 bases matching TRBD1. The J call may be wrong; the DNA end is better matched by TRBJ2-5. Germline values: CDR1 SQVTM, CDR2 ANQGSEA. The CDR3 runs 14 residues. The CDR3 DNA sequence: TGCAGCGTCCGGGGGACAGGGGGCTGGGAGACCCAGTACTTC. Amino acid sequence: CSVRGTGGWETQYF.

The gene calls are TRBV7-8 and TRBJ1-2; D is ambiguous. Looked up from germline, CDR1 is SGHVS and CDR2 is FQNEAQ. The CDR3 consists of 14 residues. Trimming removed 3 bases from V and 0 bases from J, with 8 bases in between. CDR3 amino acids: CASSLIGTNYGYTF. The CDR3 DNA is TGTGCCAGCAGCTTGATAGGGACTAACTATGGCTACACCTTC.

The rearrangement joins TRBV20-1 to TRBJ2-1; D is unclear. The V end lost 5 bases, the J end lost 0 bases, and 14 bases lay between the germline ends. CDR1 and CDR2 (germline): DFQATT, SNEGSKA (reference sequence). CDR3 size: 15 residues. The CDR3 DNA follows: TGCAGTGCTTCAGCCGCGATTGGCTCCTACAATGAGCAGTTCTTC. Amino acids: CSASAAIGSYNEQFF.

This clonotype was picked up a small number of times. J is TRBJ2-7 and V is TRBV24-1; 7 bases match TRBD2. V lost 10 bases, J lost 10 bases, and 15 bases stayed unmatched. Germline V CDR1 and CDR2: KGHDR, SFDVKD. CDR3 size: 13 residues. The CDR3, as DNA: TGTGCCACGGCCAGCGGGAACCCGGCGGCCCAGTACTTC. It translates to CATASGNPAAQYF.

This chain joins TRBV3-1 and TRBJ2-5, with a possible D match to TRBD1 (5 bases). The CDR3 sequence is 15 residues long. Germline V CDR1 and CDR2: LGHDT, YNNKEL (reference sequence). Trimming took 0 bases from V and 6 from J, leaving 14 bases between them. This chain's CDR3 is CASSQDWGPRQTQYF. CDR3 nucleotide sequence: TGTGCCAGCAGCCAAGATTGGGGCCCGCGCCAGACCCAGTACTTC.

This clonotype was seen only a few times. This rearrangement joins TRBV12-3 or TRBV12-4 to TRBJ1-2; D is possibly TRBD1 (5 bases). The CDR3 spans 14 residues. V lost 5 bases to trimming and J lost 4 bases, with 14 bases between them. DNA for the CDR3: TGTGCCAGCAGTCGACCCGGGACCCTCTATGGCTACACCTTC. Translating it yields CASSRPGTLYGYTF.

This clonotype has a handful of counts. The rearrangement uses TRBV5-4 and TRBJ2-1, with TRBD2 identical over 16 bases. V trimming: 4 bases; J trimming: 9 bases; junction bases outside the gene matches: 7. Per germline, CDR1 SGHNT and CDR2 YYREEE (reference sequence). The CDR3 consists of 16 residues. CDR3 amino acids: CASSGGTSGRATEQFF. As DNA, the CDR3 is TGTGCCAGCAGCGGGGGGACTAGCGGGAGGGCCACTGAGCAGTTCTTC.

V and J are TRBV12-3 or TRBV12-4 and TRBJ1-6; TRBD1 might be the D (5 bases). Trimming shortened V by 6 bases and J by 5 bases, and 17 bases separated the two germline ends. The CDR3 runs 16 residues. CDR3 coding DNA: TGTGCCAGCAGATCGAGTGCGGGGGTCCATAATTCACCCCTCCACTTT. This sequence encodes CASRSSAGVHNSPLHF.

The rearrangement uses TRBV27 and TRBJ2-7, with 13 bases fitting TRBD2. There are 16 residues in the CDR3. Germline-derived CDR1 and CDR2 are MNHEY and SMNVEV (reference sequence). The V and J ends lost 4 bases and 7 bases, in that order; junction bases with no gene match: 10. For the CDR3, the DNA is TGTGCCAGCAGTTCCGGACTAGCGGGAGTAATGGGTGAGCAGTACTTC. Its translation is CASSSGLAGVMGEQYF.

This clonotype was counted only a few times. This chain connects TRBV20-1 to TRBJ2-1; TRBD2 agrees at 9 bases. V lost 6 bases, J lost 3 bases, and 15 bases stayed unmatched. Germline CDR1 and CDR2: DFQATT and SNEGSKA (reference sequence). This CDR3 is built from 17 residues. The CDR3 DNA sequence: TGCAGTGCCGAAGATCACGGGACTAGCACGGGCTACAATGAGCAGTTCTTC. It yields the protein CSAEDHGTSTGYNEQFF.